A selection of T cell receptor beta chains follows, all from one sample in a study of cytomegalovirus exposure and HLA in healthy donors. Some clones are missing from TCRdb's copy, which holds only in-frame ones; the method was immunoSEQ multiplex PCR. The table records under 200,000 clones, roughly 80% of them present only once. Material: PBMCs. The receptors shown here come from a male donor in good health and CMV-seronegative. Each CDR3 is given with its conserved first and last residue. Fields, in order: J gene, V gene, clone size, D gene, CDR3 DNA, CDR3 protein. A D gene is named only where the DNA matches it firmly. Only part of the rows carry a size: once, few, many, or a class if the clone is expanded.

TRBJ1-1 | TRBV23-1 | NA | TRBD1 | TGCGCCAGCAGTCAATCGTTCCAGGACAGGGGGGGGGAGGCTGAAGCTTTCTTT | CASSQSFQDRGGEAEAFF
TRBJ2-7 | TRBV7-8 | NA | TRBD2 | TGTGCCAGCAGCTTAGTCGGGGGGGACTACGAGCAGTACTTC | CASSLVGGDYEQYF
TRBJ2-1 | TRBV7-9 | NA | NA | TGTTCCAGCAGCGCGACTAACCTAGGATCTGGCGATGAGCAGTTCTTC | CSSSATNLGSGDEQFF
TRBJ2-1 | TRBV9 | NA | TRBD1 | TGTGCCAGCAGCGTCCGGGACAGTTCCTACAATGAGCAGTTCTTC | CASSVRDSSYNEQFF
TRBJ1-4 | TRBV5-6 | few | NA | TGTGCCAGCAGCGGACATGGACGCCTTCAGGGGAAACTGTTTTTT | CASSGHGRLQGKLFF
TRBJ2-3 | TRBV5-4 | once | TRBD1 | TGTGCCAGCAGCCCCACCGGCGACAGGGCCCGCACAGATACGCAGTATTTT | CASSPTGDRARTDTQYF
TRBJ1-3 | TRBV9 | NA | NA | TGTGCCAGCAGCGGGACATTCGGAAACACCATATATTTT | CASSGTFGNTIYF
TRBJ1-2 | TRBV14 | once | NA | TGTGCCAGCAGCCAAGTTATAACGGGAAATGGCTACACCTTC | CASSQVITGNGYTF
TRBJ2-1 | TRBV5-1 | NA | NA | TGCGCCAGCACCCGGGTTATCACGGGCAATGAGCAGTTCTTC | CASTRVITGNEQFF
TRBJ2-2 | TRBV5-6 | few | TRBD2 | TGTGCCAGCAGCTTGGCGGGAGGACTAGTGATTACCGGGGAGCTGTTTTTT | CASSLAGGLVITGELFF
TRBJ2-7 | TRBV27 | NA | NA | TGTGCCAGCAGTTTTTTGGGGCAGGGGGGCCCTACCGAGCAGTACTTC | CASSFLGQGGPTEQYF
TRBJ1-1 | TRBV27 | NA | NA | TGTGCCAGCAGTTTACAGGGACTCACTGAAGCTTTCTTT | CASSLQGLTEAFF
TRBJ2-2 | TRBV7-3 | NA | TRBD2 | TGTGCCAGCAGCTTAAGGGGGCCTAGCGGGAGTACCGGGGAGCTGTTTTTT | CASSLRGPSGSTGELFF
TRBJ2-7 | TRBV6-5 | NA | NA | TGTGCCAGCAGTTACGGACAGTTTTTTTACGAGCAGTACTTC | CASSYGQFFYEQYF
TRBJ1-5 | TRBV19 | NA | NA | TGTGCCAGTAGAATCCGGGCAGGTAGCGGTCAGCCCCAGCATTTT | CASRIRAGSGQPQHF
TRBJ2-7 | TRBV7-2 | NA | NA | TGTGCCAGCAGCCTTGCGGCAGGGGCTTCCTACGAGCAGTACTTC | CASSLAAGASYEQYF
TRBJ2-3 | TRBV9 | NA | TRBD2 | TGTGCCAGCAGCTATGAACCTAGGGCGGGGGACACAGATACGCAGTATTTT | CASSYEPRAGDTDTQYF
TRBJ2-3 | TRBV5-1 | few | TRBD2 | TGCGCCAGCAGCCCCTTGACTAGCGGGGGGGCCAGAGATACGCAGTATTTT | CASSPLTSGGARDTQYF
TRBJ1-2 | TRBV6-1 | NA | NA | TGTGCCAGCAGGGAGGGGTACGGTAGTGGCTACACCTTC | CASREGYGSGYTF
TRBJ2-5 | TRBV7-2 | NA | NA | TGTGCCAGCAGCTTCGCTAGCGCCGCCCAAGAGACCCAGTACTTC | CASSFASAAQETQYF
TRBJ2-3 | TRBV9 | NA | NA | TGTGCCAGCAGCGTAGAGATTAGAGGGACAGATACGCAGTATTTT | CASSVEIRGTDTQYF
TRBJ2-5 | TRBV5-4 | once | TRBD2 | TGTGCCAGCAGCTTGAGACTAGCGGGGCAAGAGACCCAGTACTTC | CASSLRLAGQETQYF
TRBJ2-3 | TRBV6-6 | NA | NA | TGTGCCAGCAGCCGCGGGACAGCTAGCACAGATACGCAGTATTTT | CASSRGTASTDTQYF
TRBJ2-5 | TRBV5-1 | NA | NA | TGCGCCAGCAGCTTGGTCGGGGGAGCGGAGACCCAGTACTTC | CASSLVGGAETQYF
TRBJ1-5 | TRBV2 | NA | NA | TGTGCCAGCAGTGACCGGACAGGCAATCAGCCCCAGCATTTT | CASSDRTGNQPQHF
TRBJ2-7 | TRBV30 | NA | NA | TGTGCCTGGAGCGTCTCTCGGGAGCAGTACTTC | CAWSVSREQYF
TRBJ2-5 | TRBV6-5 | NA | NA | TGTGCCAGCAGGGAGGGAGGGGGAGAGACCCAGTACTTC | CASREGGGETQYF
TRBJ1-2 | TRBV9 | few | TRBD1 | TGTGCCAGCAGCGTAGGGATGGGGACAGGGGCTGACTACACCTTC | CASSVGMGTGADYTF
TRBJ1-2 | TRBV29-1 | NA | TRBD1 | TGCAGCGCCACGATAGGACAGGGTAACTATGGCTACACCTTC | CSATIGQGNYGYTF
TRBJ2-1 | TRBV9 | NA | TRBD2 | TGTGCCAGCAGCGTTTCAGCGGGGACCCCGAATGAGCAGTTCTTC | CASSVSAGTPNEQFF
TRBJ2-7 | TRBV2 | NA | TRBD2 | TGTGCCAGCATTGGACTAGCGGGAGGCCTTGAATACGAGCAGTACTTC | CASIGLAGGLEYEQYF
TRBJ2-3 | TRBV4-3 | NA | NA | TGCGCCAGCAGCCAAGACCCTAGCGCCGGCACAGATACGCAGTATTTT | CASSQDPSAGTDTQYF
TRBJ2-1 | TRBV4-1 | NA | TRBD1 | TGCGCCAGCAGCTACCTCCGGGACAGAGCATACAATGAGCAGTTCTTC | CASSYLRDRAYNEQFF
TRBJ2-7 | TRBV16 | NA | TRBD2 | TGTGCCAGCCGAAAGCGGGAGACCACCTACGAGCAGTACTTC | CASRKRETTYEQYF
TRBJ1-2 | TRBV6-5 | few | TRBD1 | TGTGCCAGCAGTCTCGCCAGGGGGCGTCTTGGCTACACCTTC | CASSLARGRLGYTF
TRBJ1-5 | TRBV30 | NA | NA | TGTGCCTGGAGCAGGGTTAAGAGCAATCAGCCCCAGCATTTT | CAWSRVKSNQPQHF
TRBJ2-7 | TRBV5-5 | NA | TRBD2 | TGTGCCAGCAGCTTGGTAGCGGGGGCCTACGAGCAGTACTTC | CASSLVAGAYEQYF
TRBJ1-5 | TRBV4-3 | many | TRBD1 | TGCGCCAGCAGCCAGGGGACAGGGTCCGAGGAGCCCCAGCATTTT | CASSQGTGSEEPQHF
TRBJ2-7 | TRBV5-1 | NA | NA | TGCGCCAGCAGCTTGGGACAGGGAGGAATATACGAGCAGTACTTC | CASSLGQGGIYEQYF
TRBJ1-5 | TRBV6-1 | NA | NA | TGTGCCAGCAGGGAAGCGGCAGGGCACAATCAGCCCCAGCATTTT | CASREAAGHNQPQHF
TRBJ2-7 | TRBV2 | NA | NA | TGTGCAAGCAATGGGCAAGGCGCCTACGAGCAGTACTTC | CASNGQGAYEQYF
TRBJ1-2 | TRBV7-9 | NA | NA | TGTGCCAGCAGCCGAGCAGGGTATAAGGGCTATGGCTACACCTTC | CASSRAGYKGYGYTF
TRBJ2-1 | TRBV4-3 | medium-sized | TRBD2 | TGCGCCAGCAGCCCACCAATAGCGGGCCCATGGTTCTTC | CASSPPIAGPWFF
TRBJ1-1 | TRBV5-5 | once | NA | TGTGCCAGCAGCTTGGCACAGGCAACCGTTTCAGCTTTCTTT | CASSLAQATVSAFF
TRBJ1-5 | TRBV19 | NA | TRBD1 | TGTGCCAGTAGTAGGACAGGGAGCTTCTTTAGCAATCAGCCCCAGCATTTT | CASSRTGSFFSNQPQHF
TRBJ2-1 | TRBV14 | NA | TRBD2 | TGTGCCAGCAGCCCCGAGACTAGCGGCCTCTACAATTCTGAGCAGTTCTTC | CASSPETSGLYNSEQFF
TRBJ1-5 | TRBV15 | NA | NA | TGTGCCACCAGCGAGCAAGGGGGTCGGGGGGGTCGGCCCCAGCATTTT | CATSEQGGRGGRPQHF
TRBJ1-1 | TRBV10-3 | NA | TRBD1 | TGTGCCATCACCTCACTTGCGGGGACAGGGGTAGGGAACACTGAAGCTTTCTTT | CAITSLAGTGVGNTEAFF